The next 3 T cell receptor beta chains were all read from a single sample in a study of blood T cell repertoires in COVID-19. Clones were sequenced by immunoSEQ multiplex PCR, and TCRdb holds only the in-frame ones, with some missing. The table includes 150,000 to 250,000 clones, about 95% detected once. The specimen sequenced was peripheral blood. These receptor sequences come from a man aged 30-40 years with COVID-19, enrolled during active disease.

The gene calls are TRBV19 and TRBJ1-6; 10 bases match TRBD1. Germline trimming cut 0 bases from V and 4 bases from J; bases unmatched to any gene: 6. Germline V lookup: CDR1 LNHDA, CDR2 SQIVND (reference sequence). The CDR3 is 18 amino acids. This CDR3 is CASSIELPGQGYNSPLHF. CDR3 nucleotides: TGTGCCAGTAGTATAGAGCTTCCGGGACAGGGGTATAATTCACCCCTCCACTTT.

This clone showed up just a few times. The chain uses TRBV6-5 and TRBJ1-2, with TRBD1 as a possible D gene (6 bases). V was trimmed by 6 bases and J by 1 base, leaving 6 bases between them. The CDR3 extends over 12 amino acids. The germline gives CDR1 MNHEY, CDR2 SVGAGI. CDR3 DNA: TGTGCCAGCAGGGACAGTAACTATGGCTACACCTTC. As protein: CASRDSNYGYTF.

This clone was observed a handful of times. The CDR3 loop is CASSLGTLGLAEETQYF. In DNA form, the CDR3 reads TGCGCCAGCAGCTTGGGGACCCTTGGACTAGCGGAAGAGACCCAGTACTTC. The chain joins TRBV5-1 to TRBJ2-5, with 10 bases that match TRBD2. V lost 0 bases to trimming and J lost 3 bases; unmatched junction nucleotides: 8. In germline, CDR1 is SGHRS, CDR2 YFSETQ. The CDR3 loop spans 17 amino acids. Based on the CDR3 plus reference TRBV5-1 and TRBJ2-5, the full variable domain is KAGVTQTPRYLIKTRGQQVTLSCSPISGHRSVSWYQQTPGQGLQFLFEYFSETQRNKGNFPGRFSGRQFSNSRSEMNVSTLELGDSALYLCASSLGTLGLAEETQYFGPGTRLLVL.